Below, 11 T cell receptor beta chains from the same sample are listed, as sequenced in a study of early T cells in non-severe SARS-CoV-2 infection. One entry per CDR3 protein, called by TCRdb with MiXCR from the 5' RACE reads. Of some 64,000 distinct CDR3 sequences in the sample, more than 10% were seen once. Specimen: whole blood. Every receptor here comes from an adult who was a healthcare worker with PCR-confirmed SARS-CoV-2 infection or an uninfected control (not recorded which).

This clonotype came up many times. The chain links TRBV10-3 to TRBJ2-2; TRBD1 or TRBD2 may be the D gene (5 bases each). Trimming cost V 6 bases and J 1 base, with 27 bases left between them. This CDR3 has 20 residues. The germline V gene has CDR1 ENHRY and CDR2 SYGVKD. Here the CDR3 DNA reads TGTGCCATCAGCGGGACCCAGATTTTGGAAGGTGGTCTGAACACCGGGGAGCTGTTTTTT. It codes for CAISGTQILEGGLNTGELFF.

This clonotype showed up just a few times. The V and J genes are TRBV7-6 and TRBJ2-3; 11 bases fit TRBD2. V was pared by 5 bases and J by 2 bases, with 9 bases of the junction left unmatched. Germline lookup yields CDR1 SGHVS and CDR2 FNYEAQ. The CDR3 runs to 17 residues. The CDR3 sequence is CASSQRPGLAVTDTQYF. CDR3 nucleotides: TGTGCCAGCAGCCAGCGACCGGGACTAGCGGTCACAGATACGCAGTATTTT.

This clonotype is judged medium-sized. The rearrangement uses TRBV7-6 and TRBJ2-1, with TRBD1 as a possible D gene (5 bases). This CDR3 has 16 amino acids. Trimming left V 5 bases short and J 5 bases short, with 19 bases between. CDR1 and CDR2 (germline): SGHVS, FNYEAQ. CDR3 sequence reads: CASSHIGHILDNEQFF. CDR3 DNA sequence: TGTGCCAGCAGCCATATCGGACACATTTTAGACAATGAGCAGTTCTTC. The variable domain in full, completed from reference TRBV7-6 and TRBJ2-1, reads GAGVSQSPRYKVTKRGQDVALRCDPISGHVSLYWYRQALGQGPEFLTYFNYEAQQDKSGLPNDRFSAERPEGSISTLTIQRTEQRDSAMYRCASSHIGHILDNEQFFGPGTRLTVL.

This clonotype was seen at least ten times. The chain uses TRBV9 and TRBJ1-4; 7 positions agree with TRBD1. J gave up 6 bases and V 0 bases, and 5 bases lay outside the gene matches. Looked up from germline, CDR1 is SGDLS and CDR2 is YYNGEE. This CDR3 comprises 15 residues. The CDR3 DNA sequence: TGTGCCAGCAGCGTAGCGGCAGGGGGAGATGAAAAACTGTTTTTT. Residues: CASSVAAGGDEKLFF.

In this sample, this clonotype turned up many times. The chain couples TRBV18 to TRBJ1-2, with D tentatively TRBD1 (6 bases). Germline V lookup: CDR1 KGHSH, CDR2 LQKENI. With 6 bases removed from V and 6 bases from J, the gap between germline ends came to 20 bases. The CDR3 is 15 residues long. As DNA, the CDR3 is TGTGCCAGCTCGCCTCCGGGACAAGGGGAACATGGCTACACCTTC. This translates into CASSPPGQGEHGYTF.

The chain employs TRBV7-9 and TRBJ1-5, with D possibly matching TRBD1 (5 bases). This CDR3 has 15 residues. The germline V gene encodes CDR1 SEHNR and CDR2 FQNEAQ (reference sequence). The V and J ends lost 6 bases and 2 bases respectively, with 14 bases between them. The CDR3 DNA follows: TGTGCCAGCAGTTCAACAGGTAGTGGCAATCAGCCCCAGCATTTT. It yields the protein CASSSTGSGNQPQHF.

This clonotype has ten or more counts. The chain is built from TRBV10-2 and TRBJ2-5; 9 bases match TRBD2. Per the germline V gene, CDR1 is WSHSY and CDR2 is SAAADI. V was clipped by 1 base and J by 5 bases; unmatched bases: 5. CDR3 length: 15 residues. CDR3 coding DNA: TGCGCCAGCAGTGAGTTCGTCGGACTAGCGGAGACCCAGTACTTC. Translated, it gives CASSEFVGLAETQYF.

This clonotype was counted at least ten times. The genes are TRBV7-9 and TRBJ2-2, with TRBD2 matching over 9 bases. This CDR3 is 16 amino acids long. Germline trimming cut 5 bases from V and 0 bases from J; bases unmatched to any gene: 4. CDR1 and CDR2 (germline): SEHNR, FQNEAQ (reference sequence). The CDR3 DNA follows: TGTGCCAGCAGCGCCTCTAGCGGGGCGAACACCGGGGAGCTGTTTTTT. It encodes CASSASSGANTGELFF.

V and J are TRBV7-8 and TRBJ2-5; 8 nucleotides line up with TRBD1. Germline-derived CDR1 and CDR2 are SGHVS and FQNEAQ. The CDR3 runs to 18 residues. The junction had 14 bases not matched to a gene; V was cut back by 5 bases and J by 0 bases. CDR3 residues: CASSLGQGARGNQETQYF. The CDR3 nucleotides read TGTGCCAGCAGCCTCGGGCAGGGGGCGAGAGGGAACCAAGAGACCCAGTACTTC.

This clonotype appeared a few times. This rearrangement joins TRBV5-1 to TRBJ1-3; 8 bases are shared with TRBD1. This CDR3 spans 15 amino acids. Per the germline V gene, CDR1 is SGHRS and CDR2 is YFSETQ. After removal of 7 bases from V and 0 bases from J, the junction contained 6 bases not matched to a gene. CDR3 nucleotide sequence: TGCGCCAGCGCTCCCCAGGGGGCCTCTGGAAACACCATATATTTT. Translating gives CASAPQGASGNTIYF.

This clonotype was counted between two and nine times. The genes are TRBV6-4 and TRBJ2-1, with TRBD2 matching 9 bases. Germline loops: CDR1 MRHNA, CDR2 SNTAGT. The CDR3 has 13 residues. Losses at the gene ends were 2 bases for V and 9 bases for J; bases not matched to a gene: 2. This CDR3 is CASSDAGGLEQFF. DNA for the CDR3: TGTGCCAGCAGTGACGCGGGGGGGCTTGAGCAGTTCTTC.